This T cell receptor beta chain appears in the sequencing data of a study of blood T cell repertoires in COVID-19. Data came from immunoSEQ multiplex PCR; TCRdb stores just in-frame clones and leaves some out. The sample lists 150,000 to 200,000 clones; over 75% were seen once. The V and J ends lost 6 bases and 3 bases, in that order; junction bases with no gene match: 8. Germline CDR1 reads MDHEN; CDR2 reads SYDVKM. CDR3 length: 15 residues. This receptor was identified in a man aged 55 to 70 with active or convalescent COVID-19. Sequenced: peripheral blood. The chain recombines TRBV28 with TRBJ2-1, with 7 bases identical to TRBD2. This CDR3 is CASRRPSGSYNEQFF. For the CDR3, the DNA is TGTGCCAGCAGACGCCCTAGCGGTAGCTACAATGAGCAGTTCTTC.